This TCR beta chain was retrieved from a study of blood T cell repertoires in COVID-19. Study context: Acute and convalescent COVID-19 samples came from the United States, Italy and Spain. In each case, the material was cDNA or gDNA derived from T cells, B-cell-depleted T cells, or PBMCs.

In the authors' workflow: Estimated nucleated cell counts came from reference gene primer amplification. Measured with immunoSEQ multiplex PCR; TCRdb has only the in-frame clones, and not every one. V and J calls and clone size are as listed in that table; D and trimming were resolved from the DNA. The sample records about 86,000 clones, over 70% being singletons. The CDR3 contains 15 residues. CDR1 is KGHSH and CDR2 is LQKENI in the germline V gene. Losses at the gene ends were 5 bases for V and 5 bases for J; bases not matched to a gene: 8. The sequence was collected from an elderly woman with active or convalescent COVID-19. The rearrangement joins TRBV18 to TRBJ1-1; 10 positions match TRBD1. What was sequenced was peripheral blood. CDR3 DNA sequence: TGTGCCAGCTCATCCCTGACAGGGGGCGAGACTGAAGCTTTCTTT. Residues: CASSSLTGGETEAFF. Drawing the rest from reference TRBV18 and TRBJ1-1, the complete variable domain is NAGVMQNPRHLVRRRGQEARLRCSPMKGHSHVYWYRQLPEEGLKFMVYLQKENIIDESGMPKERFSAEFPKEGPSILRIQQVVRGDSAAYFCASSSLTGGETEAFFGQGTRLTVV.